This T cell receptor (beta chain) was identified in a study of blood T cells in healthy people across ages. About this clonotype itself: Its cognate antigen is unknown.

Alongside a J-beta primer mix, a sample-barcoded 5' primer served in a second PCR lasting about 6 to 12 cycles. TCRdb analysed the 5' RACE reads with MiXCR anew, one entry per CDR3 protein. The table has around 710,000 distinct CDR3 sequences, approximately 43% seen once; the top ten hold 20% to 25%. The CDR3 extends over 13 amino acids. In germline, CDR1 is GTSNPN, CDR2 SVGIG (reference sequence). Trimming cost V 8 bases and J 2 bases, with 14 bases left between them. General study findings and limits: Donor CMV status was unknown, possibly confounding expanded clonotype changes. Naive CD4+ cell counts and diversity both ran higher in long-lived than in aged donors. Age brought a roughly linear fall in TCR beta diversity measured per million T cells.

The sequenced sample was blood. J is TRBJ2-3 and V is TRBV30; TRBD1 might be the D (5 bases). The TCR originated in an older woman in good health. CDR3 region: CARNAGPTDTQYF. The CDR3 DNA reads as TGTGCCCGGAACGCAGGGCCCACAGATACGCAGTATTTT.